The next 8 T cell receptor beta chains were all read from a single sample in a study of cytomegalovirus exposure and HLA in healthy donors. In the PCR, 60 Vbeta and 13 Jbeta primers were used. The repertoire was sequenced with immunoSEQ multiplex PCR; TCRdb's copy has only in-frame clones and lacks some. The sample lists over 110,000 clones; more than 75% were seen once. Sequencing was performed on PBMCs. These TCRs come from a woman between 18 and 30 years old in good health and CMV-seropositive.

The rearrangement links TRBV19 to TRBJ2-1; maybe TRBD1 (6 bases). The CDR3 is 15 residues long. V shed 6 bases and J shed 0 bases, with 12 bases lying between them. CDR1 is LNHDA, CDR2 SQIVND, per germline (reference sequence). CDR3 sequence: CASRTDRSSYNEQFF. The CDR3 DNA reads TGTGCCAGTAGAACTGACAGGAGCTCCTACAATGAGCAGTTCTTC.

The chain uses TRBV9 and TRBJ2-5; 10 bases line up with TRBD2. Germline lookup yields CDR1 SGDLS and CDR2 YYNGEE. V was clipped by 2 bases and J by 2 bases; unmatched bases: 3. CDR3 length: 15 residues. CDR3 residues: CASSVVAGGQETQYF. CDR3 nucleotide sequence: TGTGCCAGCAGCGTGGTAGCGGGGGGACAAGAGACCCAGTACTTC. Full variable domain (remainder filled in from reference TRBV9 and TRBJ2-5): DSGVTQTPKHLITATGQRVTLRCSPRSGDLSVYWYQQSLDQGLQFLIQYYNGEERAKGNILERFSAQQFPDLHSELNLSSLELGDSALYFCASSVVAGGQETQYFGPGTRLLVL.

The chain combines TRBV5-1 with TRBJ2-5, with a tentative D call TRBD2 (6 bases). CDR3 length: 15 residues. Germline V lookup: CDR1 SGHRS, CDR2 YFSETQ. V was clipped by 4 bases and J by 2 bases, with 15 bases between them. CDR3 loop: CASSTLVGGQETQYF. The DNA for the CDR3 is TGCGCCAGCAGCACTCTAGTGGGGGGACAAGAGACCCAGTACTTC.

The V and J genes are TRBV6-1 and TRBJ1-1, with no clear D. The CDR3 contains 12 residues. Deletions cut 6 bases from V and 5 bases from J, with 10 bases between. Germline V gene data show CDR1 as MNHNS and CDR2 as SASEGT. The CDR3 DNA reads as TGTGCCAGCAGGACACGAAGAACTGAAGCTTTCTTT. Translating gives CASRTRRTEAFF.

This chain joins TRBV27 and TRBJ2-7; 9 nucleotides line up with TRBD2. This CDR3 has 12 amino acids. Germline CDR1 MNHEY, CDR2 SMNVEV (reference sequence). CDR3 protein: CAAGGLSYEQYF. The DNA for the CDR3 is TGTGCAGCGGGGGGCCTCTCCTACGAGCAGTACTTC.

This clone was found once. The chain has TRBV2 and TRBJ2-3; 9 positions match TRBD2. The CDR3 runs 17 residues. Germline CDR1 is SNHLY and CDR2 is FYNNEI. J gave up 1 base and V 7 bases, and 12 bases lay outside the gene matches. CDR3 loop: CASTRPLAGDRTDTQYF. The CDR3 DNA is TGTGCCAGCACCAGACCCTTAGCGGGGGACCGCACAGATACGCAGTATTTT.

This clone was counted a single time. CDR3: CASSDVGTAYDSPLHF. DNA for the CDR3: TGTGCCAGCAGTGATGTTGGGACAGCTTATGATTCACCCCTCCACTTT. The chain couples TRBV6-1 to TRBJ1-6; 7 bases are a match to TRBD1. The CDR3 contains 16 residues. Germline loops: CDR1 MNHNS, CDR2 SASEGT. The V and J ends lost 3 bases and 8 bases, in that order; junction bases with no gene match: 10.

The chain is built from TRBV19 and TRBJ2-7; 8 bases are a match to TRBD1. J gave up 5 bases and V 5 bases, and 8 bases lay outside the gene matches. CDR1 is LNHDA and CDR2 is SQIVND in the germline V gene (reference sequence). The CDR3 is 14 residues long. The CDR3 bases are TGTGCCAGTAGTCCTCAGGACAGGGTCCACGAGCAGTACTTC. The encoded protein is CASSPQDRVHEQYF.